This T cell receptor beta chain was recorded in a study of persistence of HIV-infected CD4 T cells. Overall study results and limits: Rare CMV-responding cells carrying HIV-1 proviruses were not analyzed separately for TCR.

An overlapping HIV-1 Gag peptide pool stimulated these cells at about 1 ug/peptide/mL. CD4+ T cells upregulating both CD40 ligand and CD69 were sorted as responding cells. This clone was picked up a small number of times. Its cognate antigen is unknown. The germline V gene has CDR1 MNHEY and CDR2 SVGEGT. V dropped 5 bases and J dropped 0 bases, with 13 bases sitting between them. CDR3 size: 15 residues. The libraries were made with immunoSEQ version 4 in survey mode. Repertoires were generated with immunoSEQ multiplex PCR, while TCRdb's copy carries only in-frame clones and drops some. Of about 32,000 clones in the sample, approximately 66% were seen once.

The sequence came from an adult man with HIV who was CMV-seropositive. This chain uses TRBV6-2 or TRBV6-3 with TRBJ1-1; D perhaps matches TRBD1 (5 bases). Sequences were derived from CD4+ T cells sorted from PBMCs after approximately 19-hour stimulation, sampled from a patient who received antiretroviral therapy. The CDR3 spells CASSRPGRMNTEAFF. The CDR3 region has the DNA TGTGCCAGCAGTCGTCCGGGACGGATGAACACTGAAGCTTTCTTT.